What follows describes a single T cell receptor beta chain. Its antigen remains undetermined. One base away there is no much larger clone; base qualities are not given. CDR1 and CDR2, per the germline V gene, are SQVTM and ANQGSEA. CDR3 length: 16 amino acids, cysteine to phenylalanine. This entry keeps only the CDR3 DNA: 48 bases, framed from base 1. V sheds 6 bases and J sheds 0 bases, leaving 20 bases between their ends. The sample originates from a study of blood T cell repertoires in COVID-19 (dated by TCRdb to 2020 to 2022). As for the study more broadly: Samples from collaborators originated in the United States, Italy and Spain and spanned both the acute and convalescent phases of COVID-19. The samples were drawn from the first 160 participants of the ongoing ImmuneRACE study and from over a thousand subjects provided by 6 global collaborators. Sample metadata almost always included a de-identified subject ID, COVID-19 status, age in years and sex. Subjects who had been exposed to COVID-19, were actively infected with it, or had recovered from it provided the deeply sampled blood TCRbeta repertoires that made up the dataset. Where available, HLA class I and class II types were obtained from metadata supplied by the sample provider rather than from assay-based typing. A freely available public database, intended as a resource for researchers studying the immune response to SARS-CoV-2, is where the repertoires were released. The material from the prospective study consisted of cDNA or gDNA derived from T cells, B-cell-depleted T cells, or PBMCs. Results the study describes overall, beyond this receptor: The quantity of clinical and demographic metadata differed by source and by participant and was supplied without curation.

TCRbeta CDR3 regions were amplified from genomic DNA by means of the immunoSEQ Assay, a bias-controlled multiplex PCR. In the original analysis: The number of nucleated cells in each sample was estimated by amplification of reference gene primers within the assay. Sequence reads were collapsed and filtered to measure the absolute abundance of every unique TCRbeta CDR3 rearrangement. Productive Simpson clonality was computed per sample as the square root of Simpson's diversity index over productive rearrangements. TCRdb's version of the immuneACCESS table is confined to in-frame rearrangements and falls short of the full clone set. An unresolved V gene accounts for under half of the shortfall where checked; the remainder is of unknown origin. D and trimming were read from the DNA, whereas the V and J calls and clone size are those reported in that table. The sample yields 80,000 to 90,000 clones; 85% to 90% were counted once. 14% of the sample lies in the top ten.

Collaborating institutions collected whole blood in K2EDTA tubes following their own protocols. For TCRbeta analysis, collaborators shipped samples as frozen whole blood, isolated PBMCs, or DNA extracted from either of those sample types. Recombination joined TRBV29-1 with TRBJ1-2; the D gene assignment is ambiguous. This sequence originates from a woman in her 70s with acute or convalescent COVID-19. Material for sequencing was peripheral blood. The DNA sequence is as follows: TGCAGCGTCTTACGATATACAGAGATGTCTAACTATGGCTACACCTTC. Its amino acids are CSVLRYTEMSNYGYTF.